This note documents a single TCR beta chain sequence. The source of the sample is a study of blood T cell repertoires in COVID-19. The wider study: Specimens from acute and convalescent COVID-19 originated in the United States, Italy and Spain. Sample material is recorded as cDNA or gDNA derived from T cells, B-cell-depleted T cells, or PBMCs.

Methods used by the authors: The authors estimated nucleated cell counts from reference gene primer amplification. The repertoire was sequenced with immunoSEQ multiplex PCR; TCRdb's copy has only in-frame clones and lacks some. That table furnishes V, J and clone size, whereas the DNA furnished D and trimming. The sample lists 470,000 or so clones; around 85% were seen once. Germline loops: CDR1 SGHVS, CDR2 FQNEAQ. V shed 5 bases and J shed 3 bases, with 11 bases lying between them. The CDR3 loop spans 13 amino acids. The chain combines TRBV7-8 with TRBJ2-7; tentative D call: TRBD1 (5 bases). The specimen sequenced was peripheral blood. The sequence came from a human donor in a cohort sampled during active COVID-19. The CDR3 sequence is CASSPLGRYEQYF. DNA for the CDR3: TGTGCCAGCAGCCCTTTGGGGCGCTACGAGCAGTACTTC.